The 22 T cell receptor beta chains below all came from one sample that was sequenced in a study of blood T cell repertoires in COVID-19. TCRdb keeps only in-frame clones here, not all; method: immunoSEQ multiplex PCR. The sample lists about 280,000 clones, approximately 83% occurring once. The sample taken for sequencing was peripheral blood. These receptors were obtained from a woman aged 70 to 79 with acute or convalescent COVID-19.

In its sample, this clone was seen once. The rearrangement joins TRBV6-4 to TRBJ1-2; D possibly corresponds to TRBD1 (5 bases). Trimming left V 8 bases short and J 4 bases short, with 11 bases between. Germline V lookup: CDR1 MRHNA, CDR2 SNTAGT. CDR3 length equals 12 residues. The CDR3 coding sequence is TGTGCCAGCGGGGCGGGACCCTATGGCTACACCTTC. This sequence encodes CASGAGPYGYTF.

This sequence joins TRBV5-1 and TRBJ1-1; D gene ambiguous. The CDR3 spans 13 residues. Germline-derived CDR1 and CDR2 are SGHRS and YFSETQ. V lost 2 bases and J 2 bases, leaving 7 bases between the germline ends. The DNA for the CDR3 is TGCGCCAGCAGCTTTCAGGCAAACACTGAAGCTTTCTTT. This codes for CASSFQANTEAFF.

This clone has only one observation. This chain uses TRBV6-5 with TRBJ2-5; D not certain. Per the germline V gene, CDR1 is MNHEY and CDR2 is SVGAGI. The V gene lost 4 bases and the J gene lost 1 base, with 4 bases spanning the gap. This CDR3 is 12 amino acids long. CDR3 nucleotide sequence: TGTGCCAGCAGTTCCGGCCAAGAGACCCAGTACTTC. Its protein product is CASSSGQETQYF.

The V and J genes are TRBV27 and TRBJ1-2, with D tentatively TRBD1 (5 bases). In germline, CDR1 is MNHEY, CDR2 SMNVEV (reference sequence). The V end lost 5 bases, the J end lost 4 bases, and 23 bases lay between the germline ends. There are 17 residues in the CDR3. Here the CDR3 DNA reads TGTGCCAGCAGTCCCCTCAGAGTGGGACTGAGGGTCTATGGCTACACCTTC. This translates into CASSPLRVGLRVYGYTF.

This clone appeared a single time. V and J are TRBV18 and TRBJ2-2; a weak D match, TRBD1 (6 bases). The germline V and J ends were trimmed by 2 bases and 5 bases, with 6 bases remaining between them. The CDR3 contains 13 residues. Germline lookup yields CDR1 KGHSH and CDR2 LQKENI. CDR3: CASSPRGTGELFF. In DNA, the CDR3 is TGTGCCAGCTCACCAAGGGGGACCGGGGAGCTGTTTTTT.

The genes are TRBV5-1 and TRBJ1-6; D is possibly TRBD1 (5 bases). This CDR3 has 16 residues. Trimming shortened V by 4 bases and J by 10 bases, and 21 bases separated the two germline ends. The germline gives CDR1 SGHRS, CDR2 YFSETQ. CDR3 sequence: CASSPILGGLGSPLHF. CDR3 DNA sequence: TGCGCCAGCAGCCCGATTCTGGGGGGTCTGGGATCACCCCTCCACTTT.

This chain uses TRBV2 with TRBJ1-2; TRBD1 matches 10 bases. The V and J ends lost 6 bases and 2 bases, in that order; junction bases with no gene match: 6. CDR3 length: 15 residues. CDR1 is SNHLY and CDR2 is FYNNEI in the germline V gene. The CDR3 region has the DNA TGTGCCAGCAGGGACATGGGACAGGGGAACTATGGCTACACCTTC. Translation: CASRDMGQGNYGYTF.

This chain links TRBV5-5 with TRBJ1-2, with D hard to call. CDR3 size: 15 residues. The germline V and J ends were trimmed by 3 bases and 8 bases, with 20 bases remaining between them. Germline CDR1 reads SGHKS; CDR2 reads YYEKEE (reference sequence). The CDR3 nucleotides read TGTGCCAGCAGCTATTCCGTCCGCTCGGTGAGGGGCTACACCTTC. The encoded protein is CASSYSVRSVRGYTF. Full variable domain (outside the CDR3, taken from reference TRBV5-5 and TRBJ1-2): DAGVTQSPTHLIKTRGQQVTLRCSPISGHKSVSWYQQVLGQGPQFIFQYYEKEERGRGNFPDRFSARQFPNYSSELNVNALLLGDSALYLCASSYSVRSVRGYTFGSGTRLTVV.

V is TRBV13 and J is TRBJ2-7; no reliable D call. Per germline, CDR1 PRHDT and CDR2 FYEKMQ (reference sequence). Trimming stripped 4 bases from V and 3 bases from J, with 16 bases between. The CDR3 has 15 residues. The DNA for the CDR3 is TGTGCCAGCAGCTCGAGAGGTTCGTCCAGCTACGAGCAGTACTTC. Its translation: CASSSRGSSSYEQYF.

This chain uses TRBV5-4 with TRBJ2-7; 10 bases fit TRBD1. The V and J ends lost 3 bases and 1 base, in that order; junction bases with no gene match: 4. CDR3 size: 15 residues. CDR1 is SGHNT and CDR2 is YYREEE in the germline V gene (reference sequence). The CDR3 DNA follows: TGTGCCAGCAGCTCACCGGGACAGGGGTCCTACGAGCAGTACTTC. Translating it yields CASSSPGQGSYEQYF.

The chain recombines TRBV7-9 with TRBJ2-5, with D perhaps TRBD2 (5 bases). In germline, CDR1 is SEHNR, CDR2 FQNEAQ (reference sequence). The CDR3 has 12 amino acids. V was shortened by 3 bases and J by 5 bases, with 7 bases between the two germline ends. CDR3 sequence: CASSLREETQYF. Written as DNA, the CDR3 is TGTGCCAGCAGCTTGAGGGAGGAGACCCAGTACTTC.

V and J are TRBV2 and TRBJ2-2, with D perhaps TRBD1 (6 bases). The CDR3 contains 15 residues. Germline V gene sequence: CDR1 SNHLY, CDR2 FYNNEI. V was shortened by 4 bases and J by 4 bases, with 13 bases between the two germline ends. DNA for the CDR3: TGTGCCAGCAGTGTACGACAGGCGAGCACCGGGGAGCTGTTTTTT. It encodes CASSVRQASTGELFF.

V and J are TRBV19 and TRBJ2-5, with 11 nucleotides matching TRBD2. Germline V CDR1 and CDR2: LNHDA, SQIVND (reference sequence). The CDR3 totals 16 residues. Losses at the gene ends were 4 bases for V and 1 base for J; bases not matched to a gene: 5. In DNA form, the CDR3 reads TGTGCCAGTAGTAAGGTAGCGGGGGGGCCCCAAGAGACCCAGTACTTC. Translating gives CASSKVAGGPQETQYF.

The chain employs TRBV6-5 and TRBJ2-1; 7 nucleotides match TRBD1. This CDR3 is 12 amino acids long. CDR1 is MNHEY, CDR2 SVGAGI, per germline. J lost 10 bases, V lost 9 bases, and 9 bases had no gene match. In DNA form, the CDR3 reads TGTGCCAGTACCCCATTACAGGGGGAGCAGTTCTTC. It codes for CASTPLQGEQFF.

This chain connects TRBV6-5 to TRBJ1-4; no firm D call. From germline, CDR1 is MNHEY and CDR2 SVGAGI. This CDR3 is 14 amino acids long. V was cut by 2 bases and J by 0 bases, with 4 bases left in between. The CDR3 loop is CASSYRTTNEKLFF. In DNA form, the CDR3 reads TGTGCCAGCAGTTACCGTACAACTAATGAAAAACTGTTTTTT.

As DNA, the CDR3 is TGTGCCAGCAGCCAAGATCCCCGACAGGGGATGTATGGCTACACCTTC. Protein: CASSQDPRQGMYGYTF. J is TRBJ1-2 and V is TRBV3-1 (or the pseudogene TRBV3-2); 8 bases match TRBD1. This CDR3 is 16 amino acids long. J lost 5 bases, V lost 0 bases, and 8 bases had no gene match. Germline V gives CDR1 LGHDT, CDR2 YNNKEL (reference sequence).

The chain is built from TRBV4-1 and TRBJ2-7; TRBD2 might be the D (7 bases). The germline V gene has CDR1 MGHRA and CDR2 YSYEKL. The CDR3 sequence is 13 residues long. Between the trimmed V and J ends, which lost 8 bases and 2 bases, there was a span of 13 bases. The CDR3 DNA sequence: TGCGCCAGCGCTAGGGGGGGAACCTACGAGCAGTACTTC. Amino acids: CASARGGTYEQYF.

The genes are TRBV3-1 (or the pseudogene TRBV3-2) and TRBJ2-5; a weak D match, TRBD1 (5 bases). This CDR3 comprises 15 residues. Germline V gives CDR1 LGHDT, CDR2 YNNKEL (reference sequence). Trimming pared 0 bases from V and 5 bases from J, leaving 13 bases between. CDR3 in DNA: TGTGCCAGCAGCCAAGAACCAGGGTTTTGGGAGACCCAGTACTTC. Translation gives CASSQEPGFWETQYF.

This clone was recorded many times. CDR3 sequence: CASSATSRIETQYF. For the CDR3, the DNA is TGTGCCAGCAGTGCGACTAGCCGCATTGAGACCCAGTACTTC. The chain is built from TRBV6-6 and TRBJ2-5; TRBD2 agrees at 7 bases. V gave up 5 bases and J gave up 5 bases; unmatched junction bases: 8. The CDR3 runs to 14 residues. Germline V gene sequence: CDR1 MNHNY, CDR2 SVGAGI (reference sequence).

CDR3 sequence reads: CASAVAVMENTEAFF. The CDR3 nucleotides are TGCGCCAGCGCGGTGGCGGTTATGGAGAACACTGAAGCTTTCTTT. The rearrangement links TRBV5-1 to TRBJ1-1, with no clear D. Per the germline V gene, CDR1 is SGHRS and CDR2 is YFSETQ. V dropped 7 bases and J dropped 1 base, with 17 bases sitting between them. The CDR3 covers 15 residues.

Concerning this clone itself: One junction end does not reproduce the germline sequence, and a read error may be involved. J is TRBJ2-3 and V is TRBV19; the D is unclear. Per germline, CDR1 LNHDA and CDR2 SQIVND (reference sequence). The CDR3 is made up of 13 amino acids. CDR3 nucleotide sequence: TGCAGTCGTACTAAGGTTAGCACAGATACGCAGTATTTT. Encoded protein: CSRTKVSTDTQYF.

The chain uses TRBV12-5 and TRBJ1-3; TRBD1 aligns across 10 bases. The CDR3 consists of 17 residues. Germline CDR1 reads LGHNT; CDR2 reads FRNRAP. V lost 4 bases, J lost 1 base, and 7 bases stayed unmatched. The CDR3 nucleotides are TGTGCTAGTGGTTCTAGGACAGGGGGTATTTCTGGAAACACCATATATTTT. The encoded protein is CASGSRTGGISGNTIYF.